This entry describes one TCR beta chain. Trimming left V 6 bases short and J 1 base short, with 16 bases between. The CDR3 contains 15 residues. Germline V lookup: CDR1 MNHEY, CDR2 SVGAGI. This entry belongs to a study of control samples from healthy donors and cancer patients. Measured with immunoSEQ multiplex PCR; TCRdb has only the in-frame clones, and not every one. The table includes about 120,000 clones, roughly nine tenths detected once. This clonotype originated in a man aged 50-60 years in good health. The sequenced sample was blood. The rearrangement uses TRBV6-5 and TRBJ2-7, with D perhaps assigned TRBD1 or TRBD2 (5 bases each). CDR3 residues: CASRRTGTGSYEQYF. Here the CDR3 DNA reads TGTGCCAGCAGAAGAACCGGGACGGGGTCCTACGAGCAGTACTTC.